This T cell receptor (beta chain) comes out of a study of blood T cell repertoires in COVID-19. In the original processing: Amplification with reference gene primers provided the estimates of nucleated cell counts. The protocol was immunoSEQ multiplex PCR, while the TCRdb copy is restricted to in-frame clones and leaves out a portion. From that table come the V and J calls and clone size; the DNA was used to work out D and trimming. The sample contains tens of thousands of clones, approximately 90% of which appear only once. V shed 5 bases and J shed 2 bases, with 10 bases lying between them. This CDR3 spans 13 amino acids. CDR1 and CDR2 from the germline V gene are LNHNV and YYDKDF (reference sequence). Enrolled during active infection, Seattle patients were then followed longitudinally.

Material: peripheral blood. This TCR derives from a woman in her fifties or sixties with COVID-19, enrolled during active disease. V usage is TRBV15 and J usage is TRBJ2-7, with D maybe TRBD1 (6 bases). The CDR3 nucleotides are TGTGCCACCAGCCCCGGGACACCCTACGAGCAGTACTTC. It specifies CATSPGTPYEQYF.